This TCR beta chain was recorded in a study of beta chain features in type 1 diabetes (dated by TCRdb to the late 2010s). For the wider study: No differences in mean age, gender distribution, total cell number or subset yield were found between patients and healthy donors. Across all samples, some 110,000,000 sorted cells were examined, and cell number per subset correlated strongly with RNA yield. The study compared TCRB repertoires of sorted circulating CD4+ T cell subsets between recently diagnosed type 1 diabetes patients and matched healthy donors. Naive and central memory subsets were obtained from all 30 or so donors, but regulatory and stem cell-like memory subsets were isolated from only 8 patients and 8 healthy donors.

The entire amount of isolated RNA was reverse transcribed using the High Capacity cDNA Reverse Transcription Kit, so the sequenced TCRB transcripts were expressed ones. Naive, central memory and regulatory T cell samples underwent deep immunoSEQ sequencing, averaging roughly 3.4 million total reads per sample. Sorted cells were lysed in RLT buffer, and RNA was extracted using DNase-treated RNeasy Micro or Mini kits according to cell number. Each cell subset was processed on its own to prevent cross-contamination, while patient and healthy donor samples were processed together. The immunoSEQ multiplex PCR was used to amplify TCRB sequences from cDNA, generating 87-bp fragments that spanned the CDR3 region. Sequencing of the amplicons was done on the Illumina HiSeq platform. As for the authors' bioinformatics: Synthetic template baselines were used to correct PCR bias computationally, reads within Hamming distance 2 were collapsed together, and singletons that could not be merged were discarded. By aligning reads against IMGT, V, D and J genes, CDR3 length, and insertions or deletions at six rearrangement sites were assigned. Within each subset, clonotype counts were normalized to the number of sorted cells before true diversity and Gini coefficients were calculated with the tcR R package. The overlap coefficient, calculated on TCRB nucleotide sequences, was used to quantify repertoire sharing. As a proxy for the pre-selection repertoire, out-of-frame TCRB sequences from naive cells were analyzed. The immuneACCESS repertoire file appears here via TCRdb, limited to in-frame rearrangements. These files lack a portion of the clones; in checked studies, under half of the deficit traces to unresolved V genes, and the cause of the others is not known. V, J and clone size reflect that table, while D and trimming were determined from the DNA. Within this sample are a few hundred thousand clones, with less than 15% of them counted one time only. Of the sample, approximately 0.02% falls within the top ten clones.

The germline V and J ends show losses of 5 bases and 4 bases respectively, and no gene match explains 1 base of the junction. From a lookup of the germline V gene, CDR1 and CDR2 are SGHAT and FQNNGV. Reading from cysteine to phenylalanine, the CDR3 counts 13 amino acids. The retained sequence is limited to the CDR3, 39 bases, with the frame set at the first base. Findings and caveats that apply to the study as a whole: Shorter templates might be favored by PCR, yet because patient and control samples were amplified and corrected together, any such skew would affect both groups equally. The naive, central memory and regulatory TCRB repertoires appeared to resemble one another more closely among patients than among healthy donors. At VDJ recombination sites, type 1 diabetes patients had fewer insertions and more deleted nucleotides, which implies abnormalities in thymic rearrangement. Because cDNA was sequenced instead of genomic DNA, activated cells with high expression could be over-represented, although the groups did not differ in activation or CD3 levels. HLA sub-analyses involved small numbers of individuals, so any influence of HLA type on TCRB rearrangement remained unresolved. In all four CD4+ subsets, TCRB CDR3 length was moderately but significantly shorter in type 1 diabetes patients.

A note on this clone: Which antigen it targets is not known. Base qualities are not provided; no much larger clone lies one nucleotide away.

Each donor gave one peripheral blood draw, about 110 mL on average, collected into heparinised tubes. Naive, central memory, regulatory and stem cell-like memory CD4+ T cells were sorted on a BD FACSAria II using a panel including CD45RO, CCR7, CD25, CD127, CD95 and CD27. All sorted populations exceeded 95% purity. PBMCs were isolated right away by Lymphoprep density gradient centrifugation and were stained directly, without culture. To minimize batch effects, samples were stained and sorted in pairs, one healthy donor with one patient per experiment. Sequencing was done on a sample of naive CD4+ T cells from blood. Sample cell subset or site, as interpreted from the label and publication: true naive CD4+ T cells. The sequence came from a woman between 18 and 29 years old in good health. The V and J segments used are TRBV11-2 and TRBJ1-5, with 8 junctional bases fitting TRBD1. The CDR3 loop reads CASSTGGNQPQHF. The DNA reads as follows: TGTGCCAGCAGCACAGGGGGGAATCAGCCCCAGCATTTT.